These T cell receptor beta chains were read from a single sample in a study of shared clonotypes between healthy human individuals. The table came from immunoSEQ multiplex PCR; TCRdb's copy has only in-frame clones and leaves some out. The table includes millions of clones, just under 95% detected once. What was sequenced was naive CD8+ T cells sorted from blood. The source of these receptors is a man aged 18 to 29 in good health. The CDR3 runs from the conserved cysteine through the conserved F or W. The D gene is left open where the match is weak. Clone size appears in some rows only: once, few, many, or a class for an expanded clone.

few,TRBJ2-7,NA,TRBV28,CASSLKSEGYEQYF,TGTGCCAGCAGTTTAAAGTCGGAGGGGTACGAGCAGTACTTC
NA,TRBJ1-1,NA,TRBV9,CASSVEPTGSAEAFF,TGTGCCAGCAGCGTAGAACCAACAGGGTCGGCTGAAGCTTTCTTT
NA,TRBJ2-2,NA,TRBV4-1,CASSLFGQDTGELFF,TGCGCCAGCAGCCTCTTCGGACAAGACACCGGGGAGCTGTTTTTT
NA,TRBJ2-5,TRBD2,TRBV27,CASSDGTGGRPETQYF,TGTGCCAGCAGCGATGGCACGGGCGGGAGACCTGAGACCCAGTACTTC
NA,TRBJ1-1,NA,TRBV7-9,CASSLAGTEAFF,TGTGCCAGCAGCTTAGCCGGAACTGAAGCTTTCTTT
NA,TRBJ2-1,TRBD1,TRBV30,CAWSAGQGANEQFF,TGTGCCTGGAGTGCGGGACAGGGGGCGAATGAGCAGTTCTTC
NA,TRBJ1-4,NA,TRBV4-1,CASSRRWGGEQNEKLFF,TGCGCCAGCAGCCGCCGTTGGGGGGGAGAACAGAATGAAAAACTGTTTTTT
NA,TRBJ1-1,NA,TRBV29-1,CSARGSTEAFF,TGCAGCGCCAGGGGTTCCACTGAAGCTTTCTTT
NA,TRBJ2-5,TRBD2,TRBV4-3,CASSQDVDGRETQYF,TGCGCCAGCAGCCAAGATGTGGACGGGAGGGAGACCCAGTACTTC
NA,TRBJ1-2,NA,TRBV25-1,CASSPWDTDLSNYGYTF,TGTGCCAGCAGTCCCTGGGACACCGACCTTTCGAACTATGGCTACACCTTC
NA,TRBJ2-3,NA,TRBV28,CASTLTSVTDTQYF,TGTGCCAGCACTTTGACTAGTGTCACAGATACGCAGTATTTT
NA,TRBJ2-3,TRBD1,TRBV2,CASSEFPDRGITDTQYF,TGTGCCAGCAGTGAATTCCCGGACAGGGGGATAACAGATACGCAGTATTTT
NA,TRBJ2-1,TRBD1,TRBV19,CASSISGTGYNEQFF,TGTGCCAGTAGTATTTCTGGGACAGGCTACAATGAGCAGTTCTTC
NA,TRBJ2-7,NA,TRBV27,CASSLLQVSTVYEQYF,TGTGCCAGCAGTCTCCTCCAAGTCTCCACAGTCTACGAGCAGTACTTC
NA,TRBJ1-6,NA,TRBV30,CAWSPNSYNSPLHF,TGTGCCTGGAGCCCGAACTCCTATAATTCACCCCTCCACTTT
NA,TRBJ1-2,NA,TRBV19,CASSGPLRDGPLGYTF,TGTGCCAGTAGTGGGCCACTTCGGGACGGACCCTTGGGCTACACCTTC
NA,TRBJ1-1,NA,TRBV27,CASSFSGNTEAFF,TGTGCCAGCAGTTTTTCGGGGAACACTGAAGCTTTCTTT
few,TRBJ1-6,NA,TRBV18,CASSTLPAVYNSPLHF,TGTGCCAGCTCAACCCTCCCCGCCGTATATAATTCACCCCTCCACTTT
few,TRBJ1-1,NA,TRBV6-5,CASSYSKDTEAFF,TGTGCCAGCAGTTACTCAAAGGACACTGAAGCTTTCTTT
NA,TRBJ2-3,NA,TRBV9,CASSVVSNTDTQYF,TGTGCCAGCAGCGTAGTGTCTAACACAGATACGCAGTATTTT
NA,TRBJ2-7,TRBD2,TRBV25-1,CASSLAGESYEQYF,TGTGCCAGCAGTCTAGCGGGGGAGTCCTACGAGCAGTACTTC
NA,TRBJ1-1,NA,TRBV4-1,CASSQDLTNTEAFF,TGCGCCAGCAGCCAAGATCTTACGAACACTGAAGCTTTCTTT
NA,TRBJ2-3,TRBD1,TRBV9,CASSSGQGIDTQYF,TGTGCCAGCAGCTCGGGACAGGGGATAGATACGCAGTATTTT
NA,TRBJ2-7,NA,TRBV9,CASSVGGSSYEQYF,TGTGCCAGCAGCGTAGGGGGCAGCTCCTACGAGCAGTACTTC
NA,TRBJ2-2,TRBD2,TRBV10-3,CAISEGLAGETGELFF,TGTGCCATCAGTGAGGGACTAGCGGGAGAAACCGGGGAGCTGTTTTTT
NA,TRBJ2-5,NA,TRBV25-1,CASSVKGGETQYF,TGTGCCAGCAGTGTTAAGGGGGGAGAGACCCAGTACTTC
NA,TRBJ2-5,TRBD2,TRBV7-9,CASSSTTSGRGGETQYF,TGTGCCAGCAGCTCAACGACTAGCGGGAGAGGGGGGGAGACCCAGTACTTC
NA,TRBJ1-3,NA,TRBV29-1,CSVEQGIGNTIYF,TGCAGCGTTGAGCAGGGGATCGGAAACACCATATATTTT
NA,TRBJ2-7,NA,TRBV14,CASSRAGNSYEQYF,TGTGCCAGCAGCCGGGCAGGGAACTCCTACGAGCAGTACTTC
NA,TRBJ2-1,NA,TRBV6-5,CASSYSQGLHNEQFF,TGTGCCAGCAGTTACTCTCAGGGCCTCCACAATGAGCAGTTCTTC
NA,TRBJ2-1,TRBD2,TRBV9,CASSPRGAGDEQFF,TGTGCCAGCAGCCCCCGAGGAGCGGGGGATGAGCAGTTCTTC
NA,TRBJ2-5,NA,TRBV14,CASSQEGGGLGETQYF,TGTGCCAGCAGCCAAGAAGGAGGGGGCTTAGGCGAGACCCAGTACTTC
once,TRBJ1-5,NA,TRBV6-1,CASRGRGEQPQHF,TGTGCCAGCAGGGGCCGGGGGGAACAGCCCCAGCATTTT
NA,TRBJ1-5,NA,TRBV6-1,CASSEYRGKNQPQHF,TGTGCCAGCAGCGAATACCGGGGCAAAAATCAGCCCCAGCATTTT
NA,TRBJ2-3,TRBD2,TRBV7-2,CASSLEGLATDTQYF,TGTGCCAGCAGCTTAGAGGGACTAGCGACAGATACGCAGTATTTT
NA,TRBJ1-2,TRBD1,TRBV9,CASSSPGTGVGYTF,TGTGCCAGCAGCTCCCCCGGGACAGGGGTTGGCTACACCTTC
NA,TRBJ1-6,NA,TRBV6-6,CASRPSSSGNSPLHF,TGTGCCAGCAGGCCCTCATCCTCAGGGAATTCACCCCTCCACTTT
NA,TRBJ2-7,TRBD2,TRBV7-9,CASSFGLSGRADIYEQYF,TGTGCCAGCAGCTTCGGGCTTAGCGGGAGGGCCGATATCTACGAGCAGTACTTC
NA,TRBJ2-5,NA,TRBV9,CASSVEGGRSETQYF,TGTGCCAGCAGCGTAGAAGGGGGACGGTCGGAGACCCAGTACTTC
NA,TRBJ1-4,NA,TRBV28,CASSRTASVDEKLFF,TGTGCCAGCAGTCGGACAGCCTCCGTAGATGAAAAACTGTTTTTT
NA,TRBJ2-1,NA,TRBV6-5,CASSQGGNEQFF,TGTGCCAGCAGCCAGGGGGGGAATGAGCAGTTCTTC
NA,TRBJ2-2,TRBD2,TRBV2,CASSETVAGVNTGELFF,TGTGCCAGCAGTGAAACGGTAGCGGGGGTGAACACCGGGGAGCTGTTTTTT
NA,TRBJ2-1,NA,TRBV5-4,CASSWGTLTSAPNEQFF,TGTGCCAGCAGCTGGGGGACTTTGACGTCGGCTCCCAATGAGCAGTTCTTC
NA,TRBJ2-5,NA,TRBV27,CASTPWAGARETQYF,TGTGCCAGCACCCCCTGGGCAGGGGCTAGGGAGACCCAGTACTTC
NA,TRBJ2-2,NA,TRBV12-2,CASRRRMPGELFF,TGTGCAAGTCGTCGACGAATGCCCGGGGAGCTGTTTTTT
NA,TRBJ2-7,NA,TRBV19,CASSIDPISAAGTYEQYF,TGTGCCAGTAGTATAGATCCCATTTCTGCGGCGGGAACTTACGAGCAGTACTTC
NA,TRBJ1-1,NA,TRBV19,CASSISLNTEAFF,TGTGCCAGTAGTATATCCCTGAACACTGAAGCTTTCTTT